The 20 T cell receptor beta chains listed next were all sequenced from one sample in a study of T cell repertoires in cytomegalovirus infection. Each CDR3 protein gets one entry after TCRdb re-called the reads with MiXCR. This table has some 270,000 distinct CDR3 sequences, about a sixth appearing once. Sequencing was done on a sample of CD8+ T cells from PBMCs. The receptors here all came from a human donor in good health (CMV status not recorded). Some clones in this sample may be carry-over from other donors' samples.

In this sample, this clonotype turned up many times. The chain couples TRBV7-2 to TRBJ2-7; no clear D. The CDR3 length is 13 residues. Trimming left V 3 bases short and J 9 bases short, with 15 bases between. The germline V gene has CDR1 SGHTA and CDR2 FQGNSA. The CDR3 nucleotides are TGTGCCAGCAGCTTTAACCCAACCGATACGCAGTACTTC. Amino acid sequence: CASSFNPTDTQYF.

This clonotype was observed at least ten times. The gene calls are TRBV28 and TRBJ2-7; TRBD1 matches 11 bases. CDR1 is MDHEN and CDR2 is SYDVKM in the germline V gene. V dropped 3 bases and J dropped 2; count of bases not matched to a gene: 3. This CDR3 is 15 amino acids long. The CDR3 DNA is TGTGCCAGCAGTTTCGGGACAGGGGGACCCTACGAGCAGTACTTC. Protein sequence: CASSFGTGGPYEQYF.

V usage is TRBV6-8 and J usage is TRBJ2-1; D perhaps matches TRBD1 (6 bases). The germline gives CDR1 MNHGY, CDR2 SAAAGT. The CDR3 runs 11 residues. CDR3 sequence reads: CEARDINEQFF. The CDR3 nucleotides are TGTGAGGCCCGGGACATTAATGAGCAGTTCTTC.

This chain connects TRBV4-1 to TRBJ1-1, with a weak D call TRBD1 (6 bases). CDR1 is MGHRA, CDR2 YSYEKL, per germline. The V end was cut by 4 bases, the J end by 5 bases, with 20 bases between. The CDR3 is made up of 16 amino acids. In DNA, the CDR3 is TGCGCCAGCAGCCTTGGGACACAACAAGGTCTGACTGAAGCTTTCTTT. Amino acids: CASSLGTQQGLTEAFF.

This chain links TRBV6-1 with TRBJ2-7, with D possibly being TRBD1 (6 bases). The germline gives CDR1 MNHNS, CDR2 SASEGT. V gave up 5 bases and J gave up 4 bases, with 15 bases separating them. The CDR3 loop spans 14 amino acids. CDR3 sequence: CASSYGGATYEQYF. The CDR3 bases are TGTGCCAGCAGTTATGGGGGCGCGACATACGAGCAGTACTTC.

J is TRBJ1-1 and V is TRBV6-6, with D maybe TRBD1 (6 bases). Deletions cut 8 bases from V and 5 bases from J, with 15 bases between. The CDR3 length is 13 residues. Germline loops: CDR1 MNHNY, CDR2 SVGAGI (reference sequence). In DNA form, the CDR3 reads TGTGCCAGCGGGGAAGGCAGGGGTACTGAAGCTTTCTTT. Its translation: CASGEGRGTEAFF.

In this sample, this clonotype turned up a few times. The CDR3 DNA is TGTGCCAGTAGTACTCGGGACAGGGGGTACTCTGGAAACACCATATATTTT. It yields the protein CASSTRDRGYSGNTIYF. The chain recombines TRBV19 with TRBJ1-3; 11 positions agree with TRBD1. Germline CDR1 is LNHDA and CDR2 is SQIVND (reference sequence). This CDR3 has 17 amino acids. V trimming: 4 bases; J trimming: 0 bases; junction bases outside the gene matches: 5. Complete variable domain (other parts from reference TRBV19 and TRBJ1-3): DGGITQSPKYLFRKEGQNVTLSCEQNLNHDAMYWYRQDPGQGLRLIYYSQIVNDFQKGDIAEGYSVSREKKESFPLTVTSAQKNPTAFYLCASSTRDRGYSGNTIYFGEGSWLTVV.

Remarks on this clonotype: At one end, the junction sequence differs from germline, possibly due to a read error. This chain joins TRBV2 and TRBJ1-5; D gene ambiguous. CDR3 length equals 14 residues. CDR1 and CDR2 from the germline V gene are SNHLY and FYNNEI. This chain's CDR3 is CTSGPAGSNQPQHF. CDR3 sequence (DNA): TGTACCAGCGGACCTGCGGGTAGCAATCAGCCCCAGCATTTT.

V and J are TRBV2 and TRBJ2-7; D uncertain. CDR1 and CDR2 (germline): SNHLY, FYNNEI. The CDR3 is 12 residues long. Trimming took 3 bases from V and 4 from J, leaving 7 bases between them. The CDR3 DNA reads TGTGCCAGCAGTGATGGGCTGTACGAGCAGTACTTC. The encoded protein is CASSDGLYEQYF.

This clonotype was seen at least ten times. The chain has TRBV7-2 and TRBJ2-2; 9 bases fit TRBD1. Per the germline V gene, CDR1 is SGHTA and CDR2 is FQGNSA. This CDR3 is built from 17 residues. The V segment lost 0 bases and the J segment 0 bases; nucleotides outside the gene matches: 2. The CDR3 DNA reads TGTGCCAGCAGCTTAGCCCGGGACAGGGCGAACACCGGGGAGCTGTTTTTT. Amino acids: CASSLARDRANTGELFF.

This clonotype showed up many times. The chain links TRBV2 to TRBJ1-1; D not certain. This CDR3 has 12 amino acids. Per germline, CDR1 SNHLY and CDR2 FYNNEI. V was trimmed by 6 bases and J by 6 bases, leaving 11 bases between them. CDR3 in amino acids: CASSYGRSEAFF. CDR3 nucleotide sequence: TGTGCCAGCAGCTACGGACGGTCTGAAGCTTTCTTT.

The table lists this clonotype with a few counts. The chain links TRBV3-1 to TRBJ2-7; D remains ambiguous. This CDR3 is built from 15 residues. Germline CDR1 and CDR2: LGHDT and YNNKEL (reference sequence). Trimming took 1 base from V and 4 from J, leaving 14 bases between them. CDR3 loop: CASSQGGSAQYEQYF. CDR3 sequence (DNA): TGTGCCAGCAGCCAAGGGGGAAGCGCTCAGTACGAGCAGTACTTC.

This clonotype was detected a few times. The chain recombines TRBV10-3 with TRBJ1-4, with unresolved D. Trimming removed 1 base at V and 3 bases at J, with 12 bases between. The germline CDR1 and CDR2 sequences are ENHRY and SYGVKD. This CDR3 has 16 residues. DNA of the CDR3: TGTGCCATCAGTGAGTTCGAGACCGTAGCTAATGAAAAACTGTTTTTT. This codes for CAISEFETVANEKLFF.

This clonotype came up a few times. The gene calls are TRBV19 and TRBJ2-2; TRBD1 is a possible D gene (6 bases). V was trimmed by 7 bases and J by 7 bases, leaving 22 bases between them. The CDR3 has 16 residues. Germline assignment: CDR1 LNHDA and CDR2 SQIVND (reference sequence). The CDR3 region has the DNA TGTGCCAGTACCCACAGAGTTTACAGGGCGAGCGGGGAGCTGTTTTTT. Its protein product is CASTHRVYRASGELFF.

The rearrangement uses TRBV4-1 and TRBJ2-1; D is perhaps TRBD1 (6 bases). This CDR3 contains 15 residues. CDR1 and CDR2 (germline): MGHRA, YSYEKL. The germline V and J ends were trimmed by 0 bases and 8 bases, with 14 bases remaining between them. The CDR3: CASSQDLAGDDEQFF. The CDR3 nucleotides read TGCGCCAGCAGCCAAGATTTAGCAGGGGACGATGAGCAGTTCTTC.

The rearrangement links TRBV5-1 to TRBJ2-3; D is undetermined. CDR1 is SGHRS and CDR2 is YFSETQ in the germline V gene. The CDR3 length is 15 residues. With 1 base removed from V and 2 bases from J, the gap between germline ends came to 11 bases. In DNA, the CDR3 is TGCGCCAGCAGCTTGTCTGGGTTGGACACAGATACGCAGTATTTT. It is translated as CASSLSGLDTDTQYF.

The chain couples TRBV14 to TRBJ1-2; 7 bases map to TRBD1. CDR1 and CDR2 (germline): SGHDN, FVKESK. CDR3 length equals 13 residues. The V segment lost 4 bases and the J segment 8 bases; nucleotides outside the gene matches: 7. The CDR3 coding sequence is TGTGCCAGCAGCCTCGACAGGGCAGGCGGCTACACCTTC. Amino acid sequence: CASSLDRAGGYTF.

For the CDR3, the DNA is TGTGCCAGCAGCTCAGCGTTGACAGGCGACTATGGCTACACCTTC. It encodes CASSSALTGDYGYTF. This sequence joins TRBV12-3 or TRBV12-4 and TRBJ1-2, with D perhaps matching TRBD1 (6 bases). The CDR3 loop spans 15 amino acids. Trimming left V 6 bases short and J 3 bases short, with 17 bases between.

This clonotype has just a few counts. The J gene is TRBJ2-7, the V gene TRBV12-3 or TRBV12-4; TRBD2 might be the D (5 bases). The CDR3 spans 13 residues. Trimming took 6 bases from V and 3 from J, leaving 12 bases between them. CDR3 bases: TGTGCCAGCAGGTTTGCTGGAGGCTACGAGCAGTACTTC. It is translated as CASRFAGGYEQYF.

The sample holds a few counts of this clonotype. The rearrangement links TRBV12-3 or TRBV12-4 to TRBJ1-2; perhaps TRBD1 as D (5 bases). The CDR3 runs 14 residues. Trimming stripped 5 bases from V and 2 bases from J, with 12 bases between. The CDR3 sequence is CASSRGGINYGYTF. For the CDR3, the DNA is TGTGCCAGCAGTCGCGGGGGGATAAACTATGGCTACACCTTC.